Below are 23 T cell receptor beta chains sequenced from a single sample in a study of blood T cell repertoires in COVID-19. TCRdb's table, derived via immunoSEQ multiplex PCR, lists solely in-frame clones and lacks some. The sample includes fewer than 200,000 clones, over 75% of them seen just once. The sequenced material came from peripheral blood. These TCRs come from a woman in her 70s with acute or convalescent COVID-19.

The chain employs TRBV12-5 and TRBJ2-2; D possibly corresponds to TRBD1 (5 bases). CDR1 and CDR2 (germline): LGHNT, FRNRAP. Trimming shortened V by 1 base and J by 0 bases, and 6 bases separated the two germline ends. The CDR3 extends over 15 amino acids. DNA for the CDR3: TGTGCTAGTGGTTTGGGACAGACGAACACCGGGGAGCTGTTTTTT. Translated, it gives CASGLGQTNTGELFF.

The chain recombines TRBV2 with TRBJ1-3, with TRBD1 as a possible D gene (5 bases). Germline CDR1 and CDR2: SNHLY and FYNNEI. Trimming cost V 5 bases and J 0 bases, with 11 bases left between them. The CDR3 runs to 15 residues. This CDR3 is CASSRRESSGNTIYF. CDR3 bases: TGTGCCAGCAGTCGCAGGGAAAGCTCTGGAAACACCATATATTTT.

V usage is TRBV11-2 and J usage is TRBJ1-5; 8 positions match TRBD1. Germline V gives CDR1 SGHAT, CDR2 FQNNGV. The ends lost 5 bases at V and 6 bases at J; junction bases unmatched: 6. The CDR3 spans 14 residues. The CDR3 DNA reads as TGTGCCAGCAGCCTGACAGGGGCCGGTCAGCCCCAGCATTTT. Translating it yields CASSLTGAGQPQHF.

This clone was seen just once. V usage is TRBV19 and J usage is TRBJ2-3; D remains ambiguous. The CDR3 sequence is 12 residues long. CDR1 is LNHDA, CDR2 SQIVND, per germline (reference sequence). The V and J ends lost 3 bases and 6 bases respectively, with 7 bases between them. DNA for the CDR3: TGTGCCAGTAGTATTGTGAGGGATACGCAGTATTTT. Translating it yields CASSIVRDTQYF.

As to this clone: The junction and the germline gene differ at one end; a read error may be behind it. The chain carries TRBV2 and TRBJ2-7; 9 nucleotides line up with TRBD2. CDR3 length: 11 amino acids. Germline CDR1 reads SNHLY; CDR2 reads FYNNEI. This chain's CDR3 is CASSGLAGRHF. CDR3 DNA: TGTGCCAGCAGTGGTCTAGCGGGGCGGCACTTC.

This chain joins TRBV29-1 and TRBJ1-1, with D perhaps matching TRBD1 (5 bases). There are 15 residues in the CDR3. CDR1 and CDR2 (germline): SQVTM, ANQGSEA. V lost 1 base and J lost 4, with 16 bases in between. The CDR3: CSVEGVSGGSTEAFF. In DNA form, the CDR3 reads TGCAGCGTTGAAGGTGTCTCGGGGGGGAGCACTGAAGCTTTCTTT.

This chain joins TRBV2 and TRBJ2-7, with a possible D match to TRBD1 (6 bases). Trimming cost V 8 bases and J 3 bases, with 8 bases left between them. Germline lookup yields CDR1 SNHLY and CDR2 FYNNEI. The CDR3 is made up of 11 amino acids. CDR3 in DNA: TGTGCCAGCGGACAGCACTACGAGCAGTACTTC. Its protein product is CASGQHYEQYF. The variable domain in full, with the rest retrieved from reference TRBV2 and TRBJ2-7, is EPEVTQTPSHQVTQMGQEVILRCVPISNHLYFYWYRQILGQKVEFLVSFYNNEISEKSEIFDDQFSVERPDGSNFTLKIRSTKLEDSAMYFCASGQHYEQYFGPGTRLTVT.

The rearrangement joins TRBV14 to TRBJ2-7, with TRBD2 matching 9 bases. This CDR3 has 14 residues. The trim removed 4 bases at V and 5 bases at J, leaving 6 bases unmatched. Germline CDR1 and CDR2: SGHDN and FVKESK. This CDR3 is CASSPQLAGDEQYF. CDR3 coding DNA: TGTGCCAGCAGCCCCCAACTAGCGGGCGACGAGCAGTACTTC.

This clone was detected only once. CDR3: CASSLEGPGQGNPEQYF. DNA for the CDR3: TGCGCCAGCAGCTTGGAGGGCCCCGGACAGGGGAACCCCGAGCAGTACTTC. V gene TRBV5-1 combines with J gene TRBJ2-7; 9 bases are a match to TRBD1. The ends lost 0 bases at V and 6 bases at J; junction bases unmatched: 13. Germline V gives CDR1 SGHRS, CDR2 YFSETQ. The CDR3 spans 17 residues.

This chain joins TRBV7-2 and TRBJ1-2; 8 bases align to TRBD1. CDR3 length: 15 residues. With V trimmed by 1 base and J by 4 bases, 5 bases remained unmatched. Per the germline V gene, CDR1 is SGHTA and CDR2 is FQGNSA. The CDR3 DNA sequence: TGTGCCAGCAGCTTAGTACAAGGACAGGGCTATGGCTACACCTTC. Its protein product is CASSLVQGQGYGYTF. The whole variable domain, remainder taken from reference TRBV7-2 and TRBJ1-2, is GAGVSQSPSNKVTEKGKDVELRCDPISGHTALYWYRQSLGQGLEFLIYFQGNSAPDKSGLPSDRFSAERTGGSVSTLTIQRTQQEDSAVYLCASSLVQGQGYGYTFGSGTRLTVV.

The chain couples TRBV28 to TRBJ2-5; D is undetermined. Germline V CDR1 and CDR2: MDHEN, SYDVKM. The ends were cut back, 5 bases at V and 5 bases at J, with 12 bases in the middle. This CDR3 region has 13 residues. CDR3 sequence reads: CASSGDPRETQYF. In DNA form, the CDR3 reads TGTGCCAGCAGTGGAGACCCACGCGAGACCCAGTACTTC.

This chain uses TRBV3-1 (or the pseudogene TRBV3-2) with TRBJ2-1; possibly TRBD1 for D (5 bases). The germline CDR1 and CDR2 sequences are LGHDT and YNNKEL (reference sequence). Trimming cost V 5 bases and J 6 bases, with 8 bases left between them. The CDR3 has 12 residues. Here the CDR3 reads CASSSRVNEQFF. The CDR3 region has the DNA TGTGCCAGCAGCTCCAGGGTCAATGAGCAGTTCTTC.

This clone was seen a few times. The CDR3 coding sequence is TGTGCCAGCAGCGTAATGACACGACGGACCGGGGAGCTGTTTTTT. Amino acids: CASSVMTRRTGELFF. V usage is TRBV9 and J usage is TRBJ2-2; D remains ambiguous. CDR1 is SGDLS and CDR2 is YYNGEE in the germline V gene. The V end lost 1 base, the J end lost 5 bases, and 12 bases lay between the germline ends. The CDR3 is made up of 15 amino acids. Drawing the rest from reference TRBV9 and TRBJ2-2, the complete variable domain is DSGVTQTPKHLITATGQRVTLRCSPRSGDLSVYWYQQSLDQGLQFLIQYYNGEERAKGNILERFSAQQFPDLHSELNLSSLELGDSALYFCASSVMTRRTGELFFGEGSRLTVL.

This chain uses TRBV9 with TRBJ1-2; a weak D match, TRBD1 (6 bases). Trimming shortened V by 2 bases and J by 6 bases, and 11 bases separated the two germline ends. The CDR3 contains 13 residues. Germline V gene data show CDR1 as SGDLS and CDR2 as YYNGEE. The CDR3 region has the DNA TGTGCCAGCAGCGTCATAGGGGGACATGGCTACACCTTC. Translating gives CASSVIGGHGYTF.

The chain carries TRBV14 and TRBJ1-1; D unclear. The CDR3 consists of 13 residues. V lost 0 bases to trimming and J lost 0 bases, with 2 bases between them. CDR1 and CDR2 from the germline V gene are SGHDN and FVKESK. The DNA of the CDR3 is TGTGCCAGCAGCCAAGACATGAACACTGAAGCTTTCTTT. The encoded protein is CASSQDMNTEAFF.

The rearrangement uses TRBV7-2 and TRBJ1-5, with 7 bases fitting TRBD1. Germline CDR1 reads SGHTA; CDR2 reads FQGNSA. V trimming: 5 bases; J trimming: 3 bases; junction bases outside the gene matches: 4. CDR3 length: 14 residues. In DNA form, the CDR3 reads TGTGCCAGCAGCACCAGGGGGGACAATCAGCCCCAGCATTTT. Its translation: CASSTRGDNQPQHF. The full variable domain, completed using reference TRBV7-2 and TRBJ1-5, is GAGVSQSPSNKVTEKGKDVELRCDPISGHTALYWYRQSLGQGLEFLIYFQGNSAPDKSGLPSDRFSAERTGGSVSTLTIQRTQQEDSAVYLCASSTRGDNQPQHFGDGTRLSIL.

The chain has TRBV6-2 or TRBV6-3 and TRBJ1-5, with TRBD1 identical over 8 bases. The germline CDR1 and CDR2 sequences are MNHEY and SVGEGT. The CDR3 runs to 15 residues. Trimming cost V 2 bases and J 2 bases; bases outside gene matches: 2. CDR3 in DNA: TGTGCCAGCAGTTACGACAGGGGTGGCAATCAGCCCCAGCATTTT. This encodes CASSYDRGGNQPQHF.

The rearrangement links TRBV20-1 to TRBJ2-1; the D is unclear. V shed 3 bases and J shed 9 bases, with 15 bases lying between them. Germline values: CDR1 DFQATT, CDR2 SNEGSKA (reference sequence). This CDR3 is 13 amino acids long. CDR3 sequence (DNA): TGCAGTGCTAGTCGGTTCTCTAATGTTGAGCAGTTCTTC. It is translated as CSASRFSNVEQFF.

The chain employs TRBV10-3 and TRBJ1-2, with D possibly matching TRBD1 (6 bases). Germline V CDR1 and CDR2: ENHRY, SYGVKD. Trimming took off 10 bases at V and 2 bases at J, with 17 bases between the two ends. The CDR3 length is 14 residues. The CDR3 DNA reads TGTGCCACCGCTAGCTTCACAGGGAACTATGGCTACACCTTC. It codes for CATASFTGNYGYTF.

The chain has TRBV11-2 and TRBJ2-7; D possibly corresponds to TRBD2 (6 bases). The CDR3 loop spans 14 amino acids. With 6 bases removed from V and 5 bases from J, the gap between germline ends came to 17 bases. Looked up from germline, CDR1 is SGHAT and CDR2 is FQNNGV. DNA of the CDR3: TGTGCCAGCAGTAGCTGGCGGGAAGGGGACGAGCAGTACTTC. Residues: CASSSWREGDEQYF.

The chain couples TRBV12-5 to TRBJ2-2, with 11 nucleotides matching TRBD2. CDR3 length: 15 amino acids. CDR1 is LGHNT and CDR2 is FRNRAP in the germline V gene. V was pared by 9 bases and J by 7 bases, with 10 bases of the junction left unmatched. The CDR3 DNA is TGTGCTAGCACGCCAACTAGCGGGAGCGGCGGGGAGCTGTTTTTT. Amino acids: CASTPTSGSGGELFF.

This CDR3 is CASRTTSTGELFF. In DNA, the CDR3 is TGTGCCAGCAGGACAACAAGCACCGGGGAGCTGTTTTTT. J is TRBJ2-2 and V is TRBV2; D gene ambiguous. Germline V gives CDR1 SNHLY, CDR2 FYNNEI. The CDR3 loop spans 13 amino acids. The ends were cut back, 6 bases at V and 4 bases at J, with 9 bases in the middle.

This clone came up a few times. This chain uses TRBV24-1 with TRBJ2-1, with 9 bases that match TRBD2. There are 16 residues in the CDR3. J gave up 6 bases and V 5 bases, and 10 bases lay outside the gene matches. In germline, CDR1 is KGHDR, CDR2 SFDVKD. The CDR3 DNA reads as TGTGCCACCAGTGCCGTGACTAGCGGTGGATTCAATGAGCAGTTCTTC. Amino acids: CATSAVTSGGFNEQFF.